This T cell receptor (beta chain) originates from a study of siplizumab effects on memory and regulatory T cells. General observations from the study: Naive T cells seemed more diverse than memory cells and seemed major alloresponse contributors.

Sequencing used immunoSEQ multiplex PCR; TCRdb keeps in-frame clones, though not all of them. This sample carries 50,000 or so clones, 85% to 95% of them seen once, and the ten largest clones take around 40%. CDR1 is LGHNA and CDR2 is YSLEER in the germline V gene. This CDR3 region has 16 residues. The V end lost 1 base, the J end lost 0 bases, and 12 bases lay between the germline ends. Comment on this clone: The antigen is undetermined.

Sequenced material: CD8+ T cells sorted from blood. The sequence was obtained from a human donor in good health. This chain links TRBV4-3 with TRBJ1-1, with D unresolved. The CDR3 DNA reads TGCGCCAGCAGCCAAGGTTCGGGCAACATGAACACTGAAGCTTTCTTT. It encodes CASSQGSGNMNTEAFF.